This T cell receptor (beta chain) was identified in a study of T and B cells in COVID-19 patients. Findings of the study overall: Clonality of TRB repertoires was high in active COVID-19; recovery brought above-healthy diversity and richness.

Germline V gene data show CDR1 as SGHNT and CDR2 as YYREEE (reference sequence). V lost 4 bases, J lost 4 bases, and 8 bases stayed unmatched. The CDR3 sequence is 15 residues long. Only a few counts were recorded for this clonotype. Its antigen is still unknown. TRB rearrangements were amplified by multiplex PCR with BIOMED2 TRB-A/B primers. Each CDR3 protein is one row after TCRdb ran MiXCR on the multiplex PCR reads. Of 8,000 to 9,500 distinct CDR3 sequences listed, 28% are singletons. Blood genomic DNA input for TRB amplification was 250-500 ng. The source is a human donor who had recovered from COVID-19. The sequencing sample was made of blood. The V gene is TRBV5-4, the J gene TRBJ2-3, with TRBD1 matching 8 bases. This CDR3 is CASSPPTGEADTQYF. In nucleotides, the CDR3 is TGTGCCAGCAGCCCGCCGACAGGGGAGGCAGATACGCAGTATTTT.